This entry features one T cell receptor (beta chain) sequence. The data originate from a study of T-cell reconstitution after alpha-beta-depleted transplantation in children. Unique molecular identifiers featured in how the TCRbeta library was prepared. TCRdb re-called the PCR reads with MiXCR, one entry per CDR3 protein. The sample yields around 600,000 distinct CDR3 sequences, roughly 23% seen once. V shed 6 bases and J shed 1 base, with 15 bases lying between them. The CDR3 covers 15 residues. CDR1 and CDR2 from the germline V gene are SNHLY and FYNNEI. The source is a boy less than two years old who had a stem cell transplant for acute myeloid leukemia, so the T cells may come from the graft donor. Here the sequenced sample was PBMCs, mostly from graft donor cells, taken 360 days after TCRalphabeta/CD19-depleted stem cell transplant. The gene calls are TRBV2 and TRBJ1-1; D remains ambiguous. The CDR3 protein is CASRRDTGANTEAFF. Written as DNA, the CDR3 is TGTGCCAGCAGAAGGGATACGGGTGCGAACACTGAAGCTTTCTTT.